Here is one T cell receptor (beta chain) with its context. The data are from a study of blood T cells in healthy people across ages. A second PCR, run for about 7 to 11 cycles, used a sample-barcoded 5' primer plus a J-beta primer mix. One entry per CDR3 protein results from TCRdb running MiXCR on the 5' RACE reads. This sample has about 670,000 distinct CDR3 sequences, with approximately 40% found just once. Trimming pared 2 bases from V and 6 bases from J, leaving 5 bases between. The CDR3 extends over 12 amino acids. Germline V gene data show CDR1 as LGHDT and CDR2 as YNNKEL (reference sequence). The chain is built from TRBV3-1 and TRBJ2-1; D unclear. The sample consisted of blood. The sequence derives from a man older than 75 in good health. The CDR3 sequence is CASSQRCNEQFF. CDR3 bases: TGTGCCAGCAGCCAAAGATGCAATGAGCAGTTCTTC.